This paragraph covers one T cell receptor (beta chain) sequence. The CDR3 extends over 14 amino acids. The germline V gene encodes CDR1 SGHRS and CDR2 YFSETQ. Trimming cost V 2 bases and J 1 base, with 9 bases left between them. MiXCR, applied by TCRdb to the 5' RACE reads, yields one record per CDR3 protein. The sample includes a few hundred thousand distinct CDR3 sequences, 28% of them seen just once. The entry originates in a study of identical twins' blood T cells. The TCR comes from a woman aged 18 to 55 in good health. Sequenced material: PBMCs. The genes are TRBV5-1 and TRBJ1-1, with D unclear. The CDR3 is CASSLEWSNTEAFF. The CDR3 DNA reads TGCGCCAGCAGCTTAGAATGGTCGAACACTGAAGCTTTCTTT.